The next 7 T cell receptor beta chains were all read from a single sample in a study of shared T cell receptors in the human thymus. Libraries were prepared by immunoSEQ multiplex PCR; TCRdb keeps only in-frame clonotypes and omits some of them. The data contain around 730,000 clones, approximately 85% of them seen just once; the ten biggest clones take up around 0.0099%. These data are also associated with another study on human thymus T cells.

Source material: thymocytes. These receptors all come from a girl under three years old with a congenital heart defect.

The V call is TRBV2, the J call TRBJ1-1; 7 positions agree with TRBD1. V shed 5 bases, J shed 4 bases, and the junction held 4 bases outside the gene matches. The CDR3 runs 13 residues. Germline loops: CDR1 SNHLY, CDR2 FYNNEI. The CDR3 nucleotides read TGTGCCAGCAGTCACAGGGGCTTCACTGAAGCTTTCTTT. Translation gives CASSHRGFTEAFF.

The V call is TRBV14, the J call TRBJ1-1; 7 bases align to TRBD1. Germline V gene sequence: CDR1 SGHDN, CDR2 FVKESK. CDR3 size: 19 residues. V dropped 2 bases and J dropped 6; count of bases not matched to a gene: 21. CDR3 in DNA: TGTGCCAGCAGCCAAAACGGGGACAGCTATTATGAACAGTACCCTGAAGCTTTCTTT. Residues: CASSQNGDSYYEQYPEAFF.

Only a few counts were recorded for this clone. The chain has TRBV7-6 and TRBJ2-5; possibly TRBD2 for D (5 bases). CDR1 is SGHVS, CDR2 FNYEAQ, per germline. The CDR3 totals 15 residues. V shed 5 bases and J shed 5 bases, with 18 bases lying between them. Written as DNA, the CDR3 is TGTGCCAGCAGCATAACTAGTGTTGCTTTGGAGACCCAGTACTTC. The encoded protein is CASSITSVALETQYF.

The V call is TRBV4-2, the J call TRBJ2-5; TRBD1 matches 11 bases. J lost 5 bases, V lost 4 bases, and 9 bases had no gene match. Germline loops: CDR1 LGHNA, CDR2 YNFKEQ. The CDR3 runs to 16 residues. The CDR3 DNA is TGTGCCAGCAGCCCCACGAACGGGACAGGGGGGGAGACCCAGTACTTC. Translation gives CASSPTNGTGGETQYF.

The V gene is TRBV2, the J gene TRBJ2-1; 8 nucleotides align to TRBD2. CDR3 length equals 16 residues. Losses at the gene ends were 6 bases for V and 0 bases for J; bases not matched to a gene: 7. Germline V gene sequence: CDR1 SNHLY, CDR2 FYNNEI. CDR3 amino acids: CASRDSGALSYNEQFF. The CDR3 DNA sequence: TGTGCCAGCAGGGATAGCGGGGCCCTCTCCTACAATGAGCAGTTCTTC.

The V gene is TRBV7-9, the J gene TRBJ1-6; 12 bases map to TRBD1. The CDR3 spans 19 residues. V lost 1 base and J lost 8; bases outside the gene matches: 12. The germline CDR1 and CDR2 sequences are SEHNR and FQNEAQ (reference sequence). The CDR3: CASSLVTAPWDRGHSPLHF. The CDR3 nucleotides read TGTGCCAGCAGCTTAGTGACGGCCCCATGGGACAGGGGGCATTCACCCCTCCACTTT.

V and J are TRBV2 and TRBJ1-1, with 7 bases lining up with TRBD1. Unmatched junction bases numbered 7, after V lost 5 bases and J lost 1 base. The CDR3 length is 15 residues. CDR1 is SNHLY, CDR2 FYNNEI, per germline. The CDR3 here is CASSYRDSKNTEAFF. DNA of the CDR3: TGTGCCAGCAGTTACCGGGACAGTAAGAACACTGAAGCTTTCTTT.